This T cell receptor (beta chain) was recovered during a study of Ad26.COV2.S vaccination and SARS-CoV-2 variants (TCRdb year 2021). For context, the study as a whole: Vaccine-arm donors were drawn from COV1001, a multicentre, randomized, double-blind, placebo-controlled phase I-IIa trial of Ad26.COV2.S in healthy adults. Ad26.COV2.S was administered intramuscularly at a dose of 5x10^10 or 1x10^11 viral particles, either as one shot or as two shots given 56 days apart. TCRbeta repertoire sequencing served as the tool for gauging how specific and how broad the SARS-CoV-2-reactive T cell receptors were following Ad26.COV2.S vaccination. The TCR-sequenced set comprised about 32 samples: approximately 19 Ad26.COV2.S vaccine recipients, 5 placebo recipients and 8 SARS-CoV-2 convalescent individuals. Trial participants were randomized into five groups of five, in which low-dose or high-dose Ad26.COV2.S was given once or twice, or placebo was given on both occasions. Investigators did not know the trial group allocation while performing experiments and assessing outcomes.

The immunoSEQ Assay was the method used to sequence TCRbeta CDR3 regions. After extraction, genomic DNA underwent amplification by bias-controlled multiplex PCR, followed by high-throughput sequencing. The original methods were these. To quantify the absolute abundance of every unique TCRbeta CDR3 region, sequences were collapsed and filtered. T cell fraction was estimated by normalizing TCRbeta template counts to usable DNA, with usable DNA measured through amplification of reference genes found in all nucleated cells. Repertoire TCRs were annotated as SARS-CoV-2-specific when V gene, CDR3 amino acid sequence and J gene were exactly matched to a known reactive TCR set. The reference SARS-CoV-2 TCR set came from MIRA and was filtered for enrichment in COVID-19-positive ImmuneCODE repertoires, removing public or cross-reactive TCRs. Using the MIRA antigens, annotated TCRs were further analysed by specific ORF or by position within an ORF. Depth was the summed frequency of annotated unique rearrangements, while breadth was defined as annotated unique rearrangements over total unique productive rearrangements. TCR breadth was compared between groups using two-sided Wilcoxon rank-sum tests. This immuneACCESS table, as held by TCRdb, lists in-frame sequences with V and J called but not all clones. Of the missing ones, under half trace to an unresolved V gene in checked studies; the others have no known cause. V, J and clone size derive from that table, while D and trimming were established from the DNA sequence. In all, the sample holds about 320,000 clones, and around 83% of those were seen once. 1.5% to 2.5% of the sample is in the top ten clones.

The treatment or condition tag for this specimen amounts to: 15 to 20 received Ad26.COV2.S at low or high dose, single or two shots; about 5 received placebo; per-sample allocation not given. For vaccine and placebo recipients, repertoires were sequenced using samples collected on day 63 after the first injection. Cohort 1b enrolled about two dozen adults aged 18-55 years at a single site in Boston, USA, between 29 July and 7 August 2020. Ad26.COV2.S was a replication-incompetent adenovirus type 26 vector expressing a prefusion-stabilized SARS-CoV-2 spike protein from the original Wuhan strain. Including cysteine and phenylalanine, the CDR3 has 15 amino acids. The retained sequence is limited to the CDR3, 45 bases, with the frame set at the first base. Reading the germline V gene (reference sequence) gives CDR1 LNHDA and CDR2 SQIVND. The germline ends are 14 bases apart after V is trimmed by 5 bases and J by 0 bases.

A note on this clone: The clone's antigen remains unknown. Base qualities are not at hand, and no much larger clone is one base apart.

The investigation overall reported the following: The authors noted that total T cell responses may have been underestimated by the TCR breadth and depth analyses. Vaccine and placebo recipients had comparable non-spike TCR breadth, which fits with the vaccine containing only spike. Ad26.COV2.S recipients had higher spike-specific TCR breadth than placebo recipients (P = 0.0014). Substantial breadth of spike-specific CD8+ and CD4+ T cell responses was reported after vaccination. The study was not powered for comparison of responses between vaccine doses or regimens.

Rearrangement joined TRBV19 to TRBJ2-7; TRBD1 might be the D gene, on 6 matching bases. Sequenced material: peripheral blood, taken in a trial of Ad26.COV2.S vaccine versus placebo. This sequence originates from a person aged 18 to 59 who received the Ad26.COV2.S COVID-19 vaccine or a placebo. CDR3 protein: CASSSIGTFSYEQYF. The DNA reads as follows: TGTGCCAGTAGTTCAATTGGGACATTCTCCTACGAGCAGTACTTC.